A single sample is the source of the 32 T cell receptor beta chains below, sequenced in a study of T cell repertoires in cytomegalovirus infection. Each CDR3 protein gets one entry after TCRdb re-called the reads with MiXCR. The sample shows about 180,000 distinct CDR3 sequences, about 17% of them seen only once. Sequencing was performed on CD8+ T cells from PBMCs. Receptor source: a human donor in good health (CMV status not recorded). Some clones in this sample may be carry-over from other donors' samples.

The rearrangement uses TRBV2 and TRBJ2-3, with 9 bases lining up with TRBD1. CDR3 length: 16 residues. Germline lookup yields CDR1 SNHLY and CDR2 FYNNEI. V shed 5 bases and J 4 bases; nucleotides not matched to a gene: 10. The CDR3 loop is CASSFPDRGTADTQYF. In nucleotides, the CDR3 is TGTGCCAGCAGTTTTCCTGACAGGGGGACGGCAGATACGCAGTATTTT.

This clonotype was seen only a few times. The V call is TRBV20-1, the J call TRBJ2-1; possible D gene TRBD2, 6 bases. Trimming took off 5 bases at V and 1 base at J, with 12 bases between the two ends. The CDR3 sequence is 14 residues long. Germline CDR1 reads DFQATT; CDR2 reads SNEGSKA (reference sequence). CDR3 protein: CSARSGESYNEQFF. The CDR3 DNA is TGCAGTGCTCGTTCGGGAGAGTCCTACAATGAGCAGTTCTTC.

This clonotype was seen a few times. The V and J genes are TRBV12-3 or TRBV12-4 and TRBJ2-1; TRBD2 matches 8 bases. The CDR3 loop spans 13 amino acids. The trim removed 5 bases at V and 6 bases at J, leaving 3 bases unmatched. The CDR3 region has the DNA TGTGCCAGCAGTCCGGGAGGGGCCAATGAGCAGTTCTTC. Translated: CASSPGGANEQFF.

The chain has TRBV4-3 and TRBJ1-4, with D uncertain. The ends were cut back, 1 base at V and 6 bases at J, with 12 bases in the middle. Germline CDR1 LGHNA, CDR2 YSLEER. The CDR3 runs 15 residues. CDR3 coding DNA: TGCGCCAGCAGCCAAGGTGCAGGTCTTTATGAAAAACTGTTTTTT. This translates into CASSQGAGLYEKLFF.

The CDR3 spells CANSYGLNTEAFF. The CDR3 nucleotides are TGTGCCAACTCTTATGGGCTGAACACTGAAGCTTTCTTT. This chain joins TRBV6-2 or TRBV6-3 and TRBJ1-1; no reliable D call. The CDR3 covers 13 residues. V was clipped by 10 bases and J by 0 bases, with 12 bases between them. CDR1 is MNHEY and CDR2 is SVGEGT in the germline V gene.

The chain employs TRBV7-6 and TRBJ2-1; TRBD2 matches at 9 bases. From germline, CDR1 is SGHVS and CDR2 FNYEAQ. Unmatched junction bases numbered 11, after V lost 1 base and J lost 10 bases. The CDR3 consists of 16 residues. This CDR3 is CASSLEASGAAREQFF. In DNA, the CDR3 is TGTGCCAGCAGCTTAGAGGCTAGCGGGGCGGCACGGGAGCAGTTCTTC.

V usage is TRBV28 and J usage is TRBJ1-1, with a tentative D call TRBD1 (5 bases). V lost 7 bases to trimming and J lost 6 bases, with 9 bases between them. The V gene's germline CDR1 is MDHEN and CDR2 SYDVKM. The CDR3 contains 11 residues. The CDR3 reads CASNGGAEAFF. The CDR3 bases are TGTGCCAGCAACGGGGGGGCTGAAGCTTTCTTT.

The rearrangement uses TRBV27 and TRBJ1-2, with a possible D match to TRBD1 (6 bases). Looked up from germline, CDR1 is MNHEY and CDR2 is SMNVEV (reference sequence). Trimming shortened V by 10 bases and J by 6 bases, and 18 bases separated the two germline ends. The CDR3 sequence is 13 residues long. CDR3 residues: CATRGAAEDGYTF. In DNA form, the CDR3 reads TGTGCCACGCGGGGGGCGGCGGAGGATGGCTACACCTTC.

V gene TRBV7-9 combines with J gene TRBJ1-1; D unclear. The CDR3 length is 14 residues. Germline assignment: CDR1 SEHNR and CDR2 FQNEAQ (reference sequence). V was shortened by 3 bases and J by 1 base, with 9 bases between the two germline ends. CDR3 sequence reads: CASSFGRRNTEAFF. The CDR3 DNA is TGTGCCAGCAGCTTTGGCAGGAGGAACACTGAAGCTTTCTTT.

The chain recombines TRBV12-3 or TRBV12-4 with TRBJ2-7; D remains ambiguous. This CDR3 is 12 amino acids long. V was clipped by 3 bases and J by 7 bases, with 10 bases between them. The CDR3 loop reads CASSFTVGEQYF. The CDR3 coding sequence is TGTGCCAGCAGTTTTACGGTGGGAGAGCAGTACTTC.

This chain links TRBV12-3 or TRBV12-4 with TRBJ1-6; D is uncertain. V lost 3 bases to trimming and J lost 7 bases, with 10 bases between them. This CDR3 contains 14 residues. The CDR3 DNA reads as TGTGCCAGCAGTTTCACATCACCGAATTCACCCCTCCACTTT. Residues: CASSFTSPNSPLHF.

The chain is built from TRBV6-5 and TRBJ1-3; TRBD1 matches 9 bases. The CDR3 length is 17 residues. Germline trimming cut 0 bases from V and 0 bases from J; bases unmatched to any gene: 3. From germline, CDR1 is MNHEY and CDR2 SVGAGI. The CDR3: CASSYSGTGSSGNTIYF. CDR3 in DNA: TGTGCCAGCAGTTACTCCGGGACAGGGTCCTCTGGAAACACCATATATTTT.

CDR3 DNA sequence: TGTGCCAGCAGAGAAGACCGCGGGGGGGCGGGGACAGATACGCAGTATTTT. Encoded protein: CASREDRGGAGTDTQYF. The genes are TRBV6-2 or TRBV6-3 and TRBJ2-3; 9 bases align to TRBD2. Germline-derived CDR1 and CDR2 are MNHEY and SVGEGT. V lost 6 bases, J lost 3 bases, and 13 bases stayed unmatched. This CDR3 has 17 residues.

This clonotype appeared a few times. The genes are TRBV5-6 and TRBJ2-5, with 10 bases that match TRBD1. In germline, CDR1 is SGHDT, CDR2 YYEEEE. The CDR3 loop spans 13 amino acids. Germline trimming cut 5 bases from V and 4 bases from J; bases unmatched to any gene: 2. The CDR3 region has the DNA TGTGCCAGCAGGGGACAGGGGACAGAGACCCAGTACTTC. Amino acid sequence: CASRGQGTETQYF.

J is TRBJ1-5 and V is TRBV2; the match to TRBD1 covers 9 bases. J was trimmed by 1 base and V by 5 bases; bases with no gene match: 18. The CDR3 runs 20 residues. In germline, CDR1 is SNHLY, CDR2 FYNNEI. As DNA, the CDR3 is TGTGCCAGCAGTCTGGTCCTACCGGGACAGGGCGAGATCAGCAATCAGCCCCAGCATTTT. Translation: CASSLVLPGQGEISNQPQHF.

This clonotype has only a few counts. The chain couples TRBV11-2 to TRBJ1-1, with 7 positions matching TRBD1. With V trimmed by 9 bases and J by 6 bases, 7 bases remained unmatched. The germline gives CDR1 SGHAT, CDR2 FQNNGV. CDR3 length equals 12 residues. The chain's CDR3 is CASTGDGSEAFF. Here the CDR3 DNA reads TGTGCCAGTACAGGGGATGGTTCTGAAGCTTTCTTT.

This rearrangement joins TRBV13 to TRBJ2-2, with a tentative D call TRBD2 (6 bases). In germline, CDR1 is PRHDT, CDR2 FYEKMQ (reference sequence). The ends were cut back, 7 bases at V and 7 bases at J, with 19 bases in the middle. The CDR3 sequence is 15 residues long. CDR3 in amino acids: CASTQEEGRGGELFF. CDR3 sequence (DNA): TGTGCCAGCACTCAGGAGGAGGGGCGAGGCGGGGAGCTGTTTTTT.

This clonotype appeared a few times. The chain carries TRBV7-2 and TRBJ2-5; 7 nucleotides line up with TRBD1. The CDR3 has 16 residues. V was clipped by 4 bases and J by 4 bases; unmatched bases: 12. Per the germline V gene, CDR1 is SGHTA and CDR2 is FQGNSA. CDR3 residues: CASSSSTGQIRETQYF. The CDR3 nucleotides are TGTGCCAGCAGCTCCTCCACGGGACAGATTAGAGAGACCCAGTACTTC. Full variable domain (rest looked up from reference TRBV7-2 and TRBJ2-5): GAGVSQSPSNKVTEKGKDVELRCDPISGHTALYWYRQSLGQGLEFLIYFQGNSAPDKSGLPSDRFSAERTGGSVSTLTIQRTQQEDSAVYLCASSSSTGQIRETQYFGPGTRLLVL.

V gene TRBV7-2 combines with J gene TRBJ2-7; TRBD1 aligns across 7 bases. The J segment lost 5 bases and the V segment lost 5 bases, leaving 12 bases of the junction unmatched. The CDR3 spans 15 residues. The germline CDR1 and CDR2 sequences are SGHTA and FQGNSA. The CDR3 reads CASSQYRQGGHEQYF. CDR3 nucleotide sequence: TGTGCCAGCAGCCAGTACCGACAGGGCGGCCACGAGCAGTACTTC.

In this sample, this clonotype turned up a few times. The chain recombines TRBV4-1 with TRBJ1-6, with D possibly TRBD1 on 6 matching bases. V was pared by 8 bases and J by 11 bases, with 16 bases between. Germline loops: CDR1 MGHRA, CDR2 YSYEKL. This CDR3 region has 13 residues. CDR3: CASLQGGGTPLHF. The CDR3 DNA reads TGCGCCAGCCTCCAAGGGGGGGGGACACCCCTCCACTTT.

On this clonotype: This CDR3 is missing its conserved last phenylalanine or tryptophan, likely due to a read error. This rearrangement joins TRBV7-9 to TRBJ1-2; no clear D gene. The CDR3 consists of 16 residues. CDR1 is SEHNR and CDR2 is FQNEAQ in the germline V gene (reference sequence). V gave up 0 bases and J gave up 2 bases, with 13 bases separating them. In DNA, the CDR3 is TGTGCCAGCAGCTTAGCCCACACGATTCGAAACTATGGCTACACCTTG. Amino acid sequence: CASSLAHTIRNYGYTL.

This clonotype occurred a few times. The V gene is TRBV5-6, the J gene TRBJ2-7; D is possibly TRBD1 (5 bases). This CDR3 is 13 amino acids long. Trimming shortened V by 4 bases and J by 3 bases, and 11 bases separated the two germline ends. Germline values: CDR1 SGHDT, CDR2 YYEEEE. The CDR3 loop is CASSDSSVYEQYF. CDR3 bases: TGTGCCAGCAGCGACAGCTCAGTCTACGAGCAGTACTTC.

The chain joins TRBV7-9 to TRBJ1-1; D ambiguous. This CDR3 comprises 13 residues. V was pared by 3 bases and J by 4 bases, with 9 bases between. Germline V gene data show CDR1 as SEHNR and CDR2 as FQNEAQ (reference sequence). The CDR3 sequence is CASSFPTSTEAFF. CDR3 sequence (DNA): TGTGCCAGCAGCTTCCCAACCAGCACTGAAGCTTTCTTT.

The rearrangement joins TRBV6-5 to TRBJ2-2; a weak D match, TRBD2 (5 bases). Trimming cost V 6 bases and J 6 bases, with 23 bases left between them. Germline V gives CDR1 MNHEY, CDR2 SVGAGI. The CDR3 loop spans 17 amino acids. The CDR3: CASSPLTPTGLSGELFF. The DNA for the CDR3 is TGTGCCAGCAGCCCCCTCACACCCACGGGGTTGTCCGGGGAGCTGTTTTTT.

This clonotype appeared a few times. The rearrangement links TRBV7-8 to TRBJ2-5, with D uncertain. From germline, CDR1 is SGHVS and CDR2 FQNEAQ. This CDR3 is built from 13 residues. Trimming shortened V by 1 base and J by 1 base, and 4 bases separated the two germline ends. CDR3: CASSLVAQETQYF. The CDR3 DNA reads as TGTGCCAGCAGCTTAGTGGCCCAAGAGACCCAGTACTTC.

This clonotype was observed many times. The V and J genes are TRBV7-8 and TRBJ2-7; the match to TRBD2 covers 9 bases. Germline lookup yields CDR1 SGHVS and CDR2 FQNEAQ. This CDR3 has 14 amino acids. Trimming cost V 0 bases and J 3 bases; bases outside gene matches: 0. CDR3 loop: CASSLASGGYEQYF. The CDR3, as DNA: TGTGCCAGCAGCTTAGCTAGCGGGGGCTACGAGCAGTACTTC.

The J gene is TRBJ2-5, the V gene TRBV23-1, with D tentatively TRBD2 (6 bases). TRBV23-1 carries the ORF label, with uncertain function. The V gene lost 7 bases and the J gene lost 5 bases, with 17 bases spanning the gap. The CDR3 is 14 residues long. The DNA for the CDR3 is TGCGCCAGCACCGGAGGGCGGGAAGTGGAGACCCAGTACTTC. This encodes CASTGGREVETQYF.

The sample holds a few counts of this clonotype. V and J are TRBV12-3 or TRBV12-4 and TRBJ2-1; D is perhaps TRBD2 (6 bases). Trimming shortened V by 4 bases and J by 6 bases, and 16 bases separated the two germline ends. CDR3 size: 15 residues. For the CDR3, the DNA is TGTGCCAGCAGTTCCCCCGGGACTCCACTCAATGAGCAGTTCTTC. Translation: CASSSPGTPLNEQFF.

V usage is TRBV12-3 or TRBV12-4 and J usage is TRBJ2-7; D might be TRBD2 (5 bases). CDR3 length: 13 residues. V lost 7 bases to trimming and J lost 3 bases, with 13 bases between them. CDR3 DNA: TGTGCCAGCACCTCTCCTGCGGGCTACGAGCAGTACTTC. Protein: CASTSPAGYEQYF.

This clonotype occurred many times. The CDR3 spells CASSGYEQYF. The CDR3 DNA reads TGTGCCAGCAGTGGTTACGAGCAGTACTTC. The chain employs TRBV6-1 and TRBJ2-7; D unclear. CDR1 is MNHNS and CDR2 is SASEGT in the germline V gene. With 4 bases removed from V and 4 bases from J, the gap between germline ends came to 2 bases. The CDR3 covers 10 residues.

This clonotype was picked up a small number of times. CDR3 coding DNA: TGTGCCAGCAGCAGACCGGGACTAGCGGACAATGAGCAGTTCTTC. This codes for CASSRPGLADNEQFF. The chain joins TRBV7-9 to TRBJ2-1; 11 bases match TRBD2. The V gene's germline CDR1 is SEHNR and CDR2 FQNEAQ (reference sequence). The CDR3 totals 15 residues. V lost 5 bases to trimming and J lost 5 bases; unmatched junction nucleotides: 5. Using reference TRBV7-9 and TRBJ2-1 for the parts outside the CDR3, the full variable domain is DTGVSQNPRHKITKRGQNVTFRCDPISEHNRLYWYRQTLGQGPEFLTYFQNEAQLEKSRLLSDRFSAERPKGSFSTLEIQRTEQGDSAMYLCASSRPGLADNEQFFGPGTRLTVL.

This clonotype occurred a few times. The gene calls are TRBV5-1 and TRBJ1-2, with 7 bases fitting TRBD1. The CDR3 extends over 14 amino acids. V dropped 0 bases and J dropped 4; count of bases not matched to a gene: 3. Looked up from germline, CDR1 is SGHRS and CDR2 is YFSETQ. The chain's CDR3 is CASSLGDRVYGYTF. CDR3 DNA sequence: TGCGCCAGCAGCTTGGGGGACAGAGTCTATGGCTACACCTTC.